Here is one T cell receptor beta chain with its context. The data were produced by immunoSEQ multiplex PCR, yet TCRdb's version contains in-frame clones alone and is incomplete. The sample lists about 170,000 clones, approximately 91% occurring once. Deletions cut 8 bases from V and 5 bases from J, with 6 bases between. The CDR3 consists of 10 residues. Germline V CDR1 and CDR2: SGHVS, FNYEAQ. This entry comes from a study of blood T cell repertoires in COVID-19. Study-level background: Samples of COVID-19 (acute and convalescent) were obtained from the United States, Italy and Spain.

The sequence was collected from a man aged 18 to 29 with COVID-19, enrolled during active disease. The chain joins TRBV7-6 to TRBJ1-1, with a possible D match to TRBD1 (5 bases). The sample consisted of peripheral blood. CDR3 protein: CASGGTEAFF. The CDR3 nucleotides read TGTGCCAGCGGGGGGACTGAAGCTTTCTTT.